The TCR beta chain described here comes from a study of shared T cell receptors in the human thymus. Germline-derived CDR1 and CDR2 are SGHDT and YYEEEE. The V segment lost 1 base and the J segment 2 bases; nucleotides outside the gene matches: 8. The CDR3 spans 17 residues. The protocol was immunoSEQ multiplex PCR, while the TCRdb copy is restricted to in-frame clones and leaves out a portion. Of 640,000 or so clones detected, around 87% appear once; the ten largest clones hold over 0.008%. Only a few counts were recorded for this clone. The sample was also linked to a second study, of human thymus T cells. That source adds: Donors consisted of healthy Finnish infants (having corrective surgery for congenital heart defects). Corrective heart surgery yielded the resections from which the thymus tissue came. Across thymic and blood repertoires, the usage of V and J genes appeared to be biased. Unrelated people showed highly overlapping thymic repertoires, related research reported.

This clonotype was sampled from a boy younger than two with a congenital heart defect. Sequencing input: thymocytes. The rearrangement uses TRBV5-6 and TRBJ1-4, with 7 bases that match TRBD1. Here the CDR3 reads CASSLLMEGATNEKLFF. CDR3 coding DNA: TGTGCCAGCAGCTTGTTAATGGAGGGGGCCACTAATGAAAAACTGTTTTTT.